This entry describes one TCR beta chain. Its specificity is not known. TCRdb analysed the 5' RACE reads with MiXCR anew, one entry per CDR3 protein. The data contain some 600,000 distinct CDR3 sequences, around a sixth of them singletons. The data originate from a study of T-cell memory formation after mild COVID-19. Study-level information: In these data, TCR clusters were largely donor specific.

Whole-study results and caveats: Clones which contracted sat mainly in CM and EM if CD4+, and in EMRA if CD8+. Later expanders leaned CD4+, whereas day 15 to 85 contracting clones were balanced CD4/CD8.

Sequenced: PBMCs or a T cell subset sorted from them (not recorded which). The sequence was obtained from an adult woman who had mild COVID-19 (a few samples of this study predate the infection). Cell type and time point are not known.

The CDR3 DNA follows: TGTGCCAGCAGCACCGCGCTTGGGGGTCCCCGTGAGACCCAGTACTTC. As protein: CASSTALGGPRETQYF. J is TRBJ2-5 and V is TRBV12-3 or TRBV12-4; D may be TRBD1 or TRBD2 (5 bases each). The CDR3 is made up of 16 amino acids. Trimming shortened V by 6 bases and J by 5 bases, and 22 bases separated the two germline ends.